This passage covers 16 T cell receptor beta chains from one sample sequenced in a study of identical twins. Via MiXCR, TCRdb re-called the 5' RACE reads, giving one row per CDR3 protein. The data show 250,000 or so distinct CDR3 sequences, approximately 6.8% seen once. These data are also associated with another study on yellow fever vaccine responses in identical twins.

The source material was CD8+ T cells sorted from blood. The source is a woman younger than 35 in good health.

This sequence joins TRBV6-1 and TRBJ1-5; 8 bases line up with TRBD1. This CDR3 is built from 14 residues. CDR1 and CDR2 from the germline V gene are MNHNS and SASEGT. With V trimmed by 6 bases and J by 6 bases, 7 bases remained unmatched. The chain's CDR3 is CASSPTGVVQPQHF. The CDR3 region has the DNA TGTGCCAGCAGCCCGACAGGGGTAGTTCAGCCCCAGCATTTT.

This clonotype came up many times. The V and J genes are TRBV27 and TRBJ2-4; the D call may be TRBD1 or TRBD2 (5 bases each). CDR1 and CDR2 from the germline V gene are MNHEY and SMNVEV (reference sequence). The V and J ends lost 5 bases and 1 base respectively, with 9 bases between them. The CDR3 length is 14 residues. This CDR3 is CASSGGSAKNIQYF. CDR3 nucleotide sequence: TGTGCCAGCAGTGGGGGTTCGGCCAAAAACATTCAGTACTTC.

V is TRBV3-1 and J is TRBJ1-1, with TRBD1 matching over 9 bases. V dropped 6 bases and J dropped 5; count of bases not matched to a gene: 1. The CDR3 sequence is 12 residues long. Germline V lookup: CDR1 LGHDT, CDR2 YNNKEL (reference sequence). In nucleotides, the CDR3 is TGTGCCAGCAGACAGGGGGCTACTGAAGCTTTCTTT. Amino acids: CASRQGATEAFF.

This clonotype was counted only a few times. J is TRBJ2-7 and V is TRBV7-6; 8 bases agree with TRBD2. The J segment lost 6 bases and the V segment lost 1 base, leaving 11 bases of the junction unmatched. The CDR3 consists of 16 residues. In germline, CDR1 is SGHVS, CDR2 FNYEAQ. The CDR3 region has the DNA TGTGCCAGCAGCTTAGGCCAGGGAGCGGGAGTTCTCGAGCAGTACTTC. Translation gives CASSLGQGAGVLEQYF.

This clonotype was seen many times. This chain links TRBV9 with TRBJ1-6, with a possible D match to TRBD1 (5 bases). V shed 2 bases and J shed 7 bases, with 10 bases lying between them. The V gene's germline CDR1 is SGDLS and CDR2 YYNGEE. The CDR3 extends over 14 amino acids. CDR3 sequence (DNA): TGTGCCAGCAGCGTGGAGCAGGGAAATTCACCCCTCCACTTT. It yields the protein CASSVEQGNSPLHF.

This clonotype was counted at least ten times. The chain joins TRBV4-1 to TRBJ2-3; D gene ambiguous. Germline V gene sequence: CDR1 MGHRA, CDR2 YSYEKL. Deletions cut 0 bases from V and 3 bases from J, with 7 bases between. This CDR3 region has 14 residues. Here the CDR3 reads CASSQEWRTDTQYF. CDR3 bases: TGCGCCAGCAGCCAAGAATGGAGAACAGATACGCAGTATTTT.

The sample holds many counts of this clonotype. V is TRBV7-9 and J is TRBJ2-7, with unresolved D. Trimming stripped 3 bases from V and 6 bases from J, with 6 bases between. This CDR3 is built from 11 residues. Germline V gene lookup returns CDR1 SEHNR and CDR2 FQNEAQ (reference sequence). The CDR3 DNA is TGTGCCAGCAGCTTGGGTCTCGAGCAGTACTTC. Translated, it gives CASSLGLEQYF.

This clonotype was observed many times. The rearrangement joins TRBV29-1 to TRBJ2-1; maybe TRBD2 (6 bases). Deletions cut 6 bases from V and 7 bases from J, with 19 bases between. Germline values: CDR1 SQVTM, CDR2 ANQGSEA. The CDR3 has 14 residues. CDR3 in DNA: TGCAGCGTGGCAGGGACTCCCGCGGGGAATGAGCAGTTCTTC. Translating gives CSVAGTPAGNEQFF.

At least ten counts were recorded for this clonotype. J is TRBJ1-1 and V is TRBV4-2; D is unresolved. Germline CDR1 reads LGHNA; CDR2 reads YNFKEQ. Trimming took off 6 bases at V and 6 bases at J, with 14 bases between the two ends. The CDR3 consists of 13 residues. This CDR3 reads CASRAGPGAEAFF. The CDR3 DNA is TGTGCCAGCAGGGCCGGGCCCGGGGCTGAAGCTTTCTTT.

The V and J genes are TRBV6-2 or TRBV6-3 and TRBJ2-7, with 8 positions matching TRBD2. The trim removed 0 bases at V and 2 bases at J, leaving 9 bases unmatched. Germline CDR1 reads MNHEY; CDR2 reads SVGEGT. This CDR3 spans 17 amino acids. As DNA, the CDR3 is TGTGCCAGCAGTTACTCGAATTCTTGGCGGGAGGCCTACGAGCAGTACTTC. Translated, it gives CASSYSNSWREAYEQYF.

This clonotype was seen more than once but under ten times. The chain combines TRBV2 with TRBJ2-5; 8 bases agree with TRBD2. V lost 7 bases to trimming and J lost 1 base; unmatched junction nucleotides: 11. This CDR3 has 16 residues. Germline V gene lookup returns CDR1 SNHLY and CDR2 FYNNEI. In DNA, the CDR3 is TGTGCCAGCACCGAGGAGGGCGGGAGGTCCCAAGAGACCCAGTACTTC. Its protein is CASTEEGGRSQETQYF.

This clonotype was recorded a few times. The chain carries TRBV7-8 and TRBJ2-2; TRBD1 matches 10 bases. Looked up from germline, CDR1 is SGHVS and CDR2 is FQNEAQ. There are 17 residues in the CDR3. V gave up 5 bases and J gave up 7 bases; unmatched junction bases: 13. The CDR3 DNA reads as TGTGCCAGCAGCCCCACACAGAGACAGGGGGCGAACGGGGAGCTGTTTTTT. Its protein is CASSPTQRQGANGELFF.

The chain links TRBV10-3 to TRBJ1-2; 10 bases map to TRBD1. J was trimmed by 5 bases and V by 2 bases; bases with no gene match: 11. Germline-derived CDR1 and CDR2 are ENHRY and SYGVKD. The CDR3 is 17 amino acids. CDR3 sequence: CAISEEIKGQGSYGYTF. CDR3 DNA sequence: TGTGCCATCAGTGAGGAGATTAAGGGACAGGGGTCATATGGCTACACCTTC.

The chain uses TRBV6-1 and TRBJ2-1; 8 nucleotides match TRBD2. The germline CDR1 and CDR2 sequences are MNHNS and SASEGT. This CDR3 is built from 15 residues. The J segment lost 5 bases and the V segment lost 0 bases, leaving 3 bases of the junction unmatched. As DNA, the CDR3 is TGTGCCAGCAGTGAAGCGTCGGGAGGGCACAATGAGCAGTTCTTC. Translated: CASSEASGGHNEQFF.

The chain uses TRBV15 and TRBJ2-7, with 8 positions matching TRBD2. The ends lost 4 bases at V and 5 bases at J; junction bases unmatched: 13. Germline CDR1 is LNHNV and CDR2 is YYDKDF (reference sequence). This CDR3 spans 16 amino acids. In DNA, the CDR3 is TGTGCCACCAGCACCGGACCCAGCGGGAGAGGCAACGAGCAGTACTTC. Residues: CATSTGPSGRGNEQYF.

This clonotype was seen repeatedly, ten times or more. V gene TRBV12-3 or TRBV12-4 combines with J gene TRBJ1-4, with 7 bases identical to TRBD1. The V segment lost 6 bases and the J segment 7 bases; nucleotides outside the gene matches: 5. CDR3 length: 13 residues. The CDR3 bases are TGTGCCAGCAGCACCGGGACAGCTGAAAAACTGTTTTTT. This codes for CASSTGTAEKLFF.